The 30 T cell receptor beta chains listed next were all sequenced from one sample in a study of cytomegalovirus exposure and HLA in healthy donors. The PCR was carried out with 60 Vbeta primers and 13 Jbeta primers. Data came from immunoSEQ multiplex PCR; TCRdb stores just in-frame clones and leaves some out. The data include 140,000 to 150,000 clones; the top ten clones carry 1.5% to 2%. Source material: PBMCs. The origin of the receptors is a woman aged 45-59 years in good health and CMV-seronegative.

The chain is built from TRBV7-6 and TRBJ2-1, with 9 bases lining up with TRBD2. Germline assignment: CDR1 SGHVS and CDR2 FNYEAQ. J was trimmed by 4 bases and V by 5 bases; bases with no gene match: 18. CDR3 size: 19 residues. CDR3 sequence: CASSLPSNSTSGIYNEQFF. As DNA, the CDR3 is TGTGCCAGCAGCCTACCAAGTAACTCGACTAGCGGAATATACAATGAGCAGTTCTTC.

V gene TRBV2 combines with J gene TRBJ2-7, with D maybe TRBD1 (5 bases). CDR1 is SNHLY and CDR2 is FYNNEI in the germline V gene. CDR3 length: 15 residues. Between the trimmed V and J ends, which lost 7 bases and 3 bases, there was a span of 19 bases. DNA for the CDR3: TGTGCCAGCATCCTGACAGAGCTCGGATTCTACGAGCAGTACTTC. Protein product: CASILTELGFYEQYF.

The chain has TRBV7-2 and TRBJ2-7, with D perhaps TRBD2 (6 bases). The length of the CDR3 is 17 residues. Trimming left V 1 base short and J 3 bases short, with 19 bases between. The germline CDR1 and CDR2 sequences are SGHTA and FQGNSA. CDR3 protein: CASSLGWEEWGVYEQYF. CDR3 bases: TGTGCCAGCAGCTTAGGTTGGGAGGAGTGGGGGGTCTACGAGCAGTACTTC.

CDR3 coding DNA: TGTGCCAGCAGAAGACACTACGAGCAGTACTTC. This encodes CASRRHYEQYF. The V call is TRBV2, the J call TRBJ2-7; D is ambiguous. The CDR3 has 11 amino acids. Germline CDR1 SNHLY, CDR2 FYNNEI. V lost 6 bases to trimming and J lost 3 bases, with 6 bases between them.

The chain recombines TRBV6-6 with TRBJ1-5, with D uncertain. CDR3 length: 13 residues. The V gene lost 6 bases and the J gene lost 3 bases, with 9 bases spanning the gap. The germline V gene encodes CDR1 MNHNY and CDR2 SVGAGI (reference sequence). The CDR3 DNA reads as TGTGCCAGCAGCCCCCAAAACAATCAGCCCCAGCATTTT. Amino acids: CASSPQNNQPQHF.

The chain employs TRBV7-6 and TRBJ2-7, with D uncertain. Germline CDR1 and CDR2: SGHVS and FNYEAQ. The CDR3 loop spans 12 amino acids. V was cut by 2 bases and J by 6 bases, with 8 bases left in between. The CDR3: CASSLIHGEQYF. In DNA, the CDR3 is TGTGCCAGCAGCTTAATTCACGGCGAGCAGTACTTC.

The chain joins TRBV6-1 to TRBJ1-1, with D uncertain. V was trimmed by 7 bases and J by 5 bases, leaving 14 bases between them. CDR3 size: 13 residues. CDR1 and CDR2 from the germline V gene are MNHNS and SASEGT. CDR3 in DNA: TGTGCCAGCACCCGATTGGGAGGTACTGAAGCTTTCTTT. Residues: CASTRLGGTEAFF.

This sequence joins TRBV7-9 and TRBJ1-1; TRBD1 matches 7 bases. The CDR3 totals 15 residues. CDR1 and CDR2 (germline): SEHNR, FQNEAQ (reference sequence). After removal of 5 bases from V and 1 base from J, the junction contained 7 bases not matched to a gene. The CDR3: CASSSTRTGNTEAFF. Written as DNA, the CDR3 is TGTGCCAGCAGCAGCACGCGGACAGGGAACACTGAAGCTTTCTTT.

The chain uses TRBV9 and TRBJ2-5; TRBD2 might be the D (6 bases). Germline CDR1 and CDR2: SGDLS and YYNGEE. The CDR3 extends over 15 amino acids. V was shortened by 4 bases and J by 1 base, with 14 bases between the two germline ends. The CDR3 nucleotides read TGTGCCAGCAGCCCCGGTGGTAGCGGCCAAGAGACCCAGTACTTC. Residues: CASSPGGSGQETQYF.

The rearrangement joins TRBV5-6 to TRBJ1-1, with 7 bases matching TRBD1. The V segment lost 2 bases and the J segment 4 bases; nucleotides outside the gene matches: 8. This CDR3 comprises 15 residues. Germline V lookup: CDR1 SGHDT, CDR2 YYEEEE. CDR3 protein: CASSFLTGSGTEAFF. The CDR3 nucleotides read TGTGCCAGCAGCTTCCTGACAGGGAGCGGCACTGAAGCTTTCTTT.

The chain uses TRBV27 and TRBJ2-5; 8 nucleotides match TRBD1. The CDR3 contains 13 residues. The germline V gene encodes CDR1 MNHEY and CDR2 SMNVEV (reference sequence). V gave up 6 bases and J gave up 4 bases; unmatched junction bases: 4. The CDR3 here is CASRQTGVETQYF. The CDR3 DNA reads as TGTGCCAGCAGGCAGACAGGGGTAGAGACCCAGTACTTC.

The chain links TRBV5-1 to TRBJ2-3, with D maybe TRBD1 (5 bases). CDR3 length: 16 residues. CDR1 and CDR2 (germline): SGHRS, YFSETQ. Trimming stripped 5 bases from V and 1 base from J, with 17 bases between. The CDR3 bases are TGCGCCAGCAGGCAGGGTATGAGTGACCGCACAGATACGCAGTATTTT. Encoded protein: CASRQGMSDRTDTQYF. The full variable domain, completed using reference TRBV5-1 and TRBJ2-3, is KAGVTQTPRYLIKTRGQQVTLSCSPISGHRSVSWYQQTPGQGLQFLFEYFSETQRNKGNFPGRFSGRQFSNSRSEMNVSTLELGDSALYLCASRQGMSDRTDTQYFGPGTRLTVL.

The V call is TRBV19, the J call TRBJ1-4; maybe TRBD1 (5 bases). From germline, CDR1 is LNHDA and CDR2 SQIVND (reference sequence). The CDR3 runs 16 residues. V dropped 2 bases and J dropped 0 bases, with 10 bases sitting between them. CDR3 DNA: TGTGCCAGTAGTATAAACAGGATTGCAACTAATGAAAAACTGTTTTTT. This sequence encodes CASSINRIATNEKLFF.

About this clone: Other DNA sequences in the same sample also yield this CDR3. The CDR3 DNA is TGTGCCAGTAGTATTCGGGACAGACCCTACGAGCAGTACTTC. Amino acid sequence: CASSIRDRPYEQYF. V gene TRBV19 combines with J gene TRBJ2-7, with TRBD1 matching 7 bases. The CDR3 has 14 amino acids. Germline V gives CDR1 LNHDA, CDR2 SQIVND (reference sequence). Trimming took 3 bases from V and 2 from J; bases not matched to a gene: 4. Full variable domain (rest looked up from reference TRBV19 and TRBJ2-7): DGGITQSPKYLFRKEGQNVTLSCEQNLNHDAMYWYRQDPGQGLRLIYYSQIVNDFQKGDIAEGYSVSREKKESFPLTVTSAQKNPTAFYLCASSIRDRPYEQYFGPGTRLTVT.

The chain joins TRBV23-1 to TRBJ2-2; 14 bases are a match to TRBD2. TRBV23-1 is placed among ORFs of uncertain function. The ends lost 4 bases at V and 0 bases at J; junction bases unmatched: 7. There are 19 residues in the CDR3. The CDR3 DNA reads as TGCGCCAGCAGTCTATGGACTAGCGGGGGGCACGCGAACACCGGGGAGCTGTTTTTT. Its protein is CASSLWTSGGHANTGELFF.

The rearrangement joins TRBV18 to TRBJ1-4, with 8 bases lining up with TRBD1. The CDR3 is 18 residues long. CDR1 and CDR2 from the germline V gene are KGHSH and LQKENI. V lost 4 bases and J lost 7; bases outside the gene matches: 17. CDR3 in amino acids: CASSRLPGTGGLGEKLFF. The DNA for the CDR3 is TGTGCCAGCTCACGACTTCCCGGGACAGGCGGTCTTGGTGAAAAACTGTTTTTT.

V usage is TRBV11-3 and J usage is TRBJ2-7; 7 nucleotides line up with TRBD1. Germline V lookup: CDR1 SGHNT, CDR2 YENEEA. This CDR3 has 14 residues. The V segment lost 5 bases and the J segment 0 bases; nucleotides outside the gene matches: 4. This chain's CDR3 is CASSQGQSSYEQYF. CDR3 in DNA: TGTGCCAGCAGCCAGGGACAGTCCTCCTACGAGCAGTACTTC.

The chain carries TRBV4-2 and TRBJ1-1; D is unresolved. CDR3 length equals 15 residues. CDR1 LGHNA and CDR2 YNFKEQ come from the germline V gene. The V end was cut by 1 base, the J end by 0 bases, with 9 bases between. CDR3 coding DNA: TGTGCCAGCAGCCAAGGGGCAGGAATGAACACTGAAGCTTTCTTT. Its protein is CASSQGAGMNTEAFF.

This chain connects TRBV27 to TRBJ2-1; no reliable D call. The V and J ends lost 2 bases and 5 bases respectively, with 10 bases between them. The CDR3 sequence is 14 residues long. CDR1 MNHEY and CDR2 SMNVEV come from the germline V gene (reference sequence). The CDR3 bases are TGTGCCAGCAGTTTAGCCAGGAACCACAATGAGCAGTTCTTC. The encoded protein is CASSLARNHNEQFF.

The rearrangement uses TRBV18 and TRBJ2-3, with D maybe TRBD2 (5 bases). The CDR3 is 19 residues long. CDR1 and CDR2 from the germline V gene are KGHSH and LQKENI. The germline V and J ends were trimmed by 10 bases and 5 bases, with 34 bases remaining between them. CDR3 in amino acids: CATAPLIGEGVIKGDTQYF. The CDR3 bases are TGTGCCACTGCCCCCCTAATTGGAGAGGGAGTCATTAAGGGAGATACGCAGTATTTT.

The J gene is TRBJ2-5, the V gene TRBV6-5; 7 nucleotides align to TRBD1. V shed 0 bases and J 7 bases; nucleotides not matched to a gene: 11. Germline assignment: CDR1 MNHEY and CDR2 SVGAGI. This CDR3 comprises 16 residues. The CDR3 sequence is CASSYSGDRPRGTQYF. Written as DNA, the CDR3 is TGTGCCAGCAGTTACTCGGGGGACAGACCGCGTGGGACCCAGTACTTC.

The chain's CDR3 is CASSLSPVGVVNTEAFF. CDR3 coding DNA: TGCGCCAGCAGCCTATCTCCTGTCGGGGTTGTGAACACTGAAGCTTTCTTT. The rearrangement links TRBV4-1 to TRBJ1-1; no definite D call. Trimming removed 4 bases at V and 0 bases at J, with 18 bases between. The germline CDR1 and CDR2 sequences are MGHRA and YSYEKL. This CDR3 is 17 amino acids long.

In the case of this clone: The same CDR3 also results from other DNA sequences found in this sample. This sequence joins TRBV30 and TRBJ1-1, with a weak D call TRBD1 (5 bases). Trimming removed 7 bases from V and 0 bases from J, with 18 bases in between. This CDR3 is built from 15 residues. Germline values: CDR1 GTSNPN, CDR2 SVGIG (reference sequence). The CDR3 is CAFHGRGYMNTEAFF. CDR3 nucleotides: TGTGCCTTCCACGGGCGGGGCTACATGAACACTGAAGCTTTCTTT. The full variable domain, in which reference TRBV30 and TRBJ1-1 provide the parts outside the CDR3, is SQTIHQWPATLVQPVGSPLSLECTVEGTSNPNLYWYRQAAGRGLQLLFYSVGIGQISSEVPQNLSASRPQDRQFILSSKKLLLSDSGFYLCAFHGRGYMNTEAFFGQGTRLTVV.

V gene TRBV4-1 combines with J gene TRBJ1-2, with D perhaps matching TRBD1 (6 bases). Germline V gene sequence: CDR1 MGHRA, CDR2 YSYEKL. The CDR3 extends over 13 amino acids. With 4 bases removed from V and 2 bases from J, the gap between germline ends came to 8 bases. CDR3 loop: CASSRDTNYGYTF. CDR3 DNA: TGCGCCAGCAGCCGGGACACGAACTATGGCTACACCTTC.

This sequence joins TRBV5-1 and TRBJ1-1; possible D gene TRBD1, 5 bases. The CDR3 is 12 amino acids. Germline V gene data show CDR1 as SGHRS and CDR2 as YFSETQ. V was shortened by 7 bases and J by 1 base, with 8 bases between the two germline ends. The CDR3 protein is CASRDRNTEAFF. DNA for the CDR3: TGCGCCAGCCGCGACAGGAACACTGAAGCTTTCTTT.

This sequence joins TRBV5-6 and TRBJ2-3; 10 nucleotides align to TRBD1. J gave up 6 bases and V 1 base, and 11 bases lay outside the gene matches. The CDR3 is 17 residues long. The germline CDR1 and CDR2 sequences are SGHDT and YYEEEE. The CDR3 loop is CASSLMTGGARKDTQYF. The CDR3 bases are TGTGCCAGCAGCTTGATGACAGGGGGCGCTCGAAAGGATACGCAGTATTTT.

This chain's CDR3 is CASSSDRGYQETQYF. The CDR3 DNA reads as TGTGCCAGCAGCTCGGACAGGGGATACCAAGAGACCCAGTACTTC. This chain links TRBV5-6 with TRBJ2-5; TRBD1 matches at 9 bases. Germline V CDR1 and CDR2: SGHDT, YYEEEE. The CDR3 is made up of 15 amino acids. With 3 bases clipped from V and 0 bases from J, the junction kept 3 bases outside the gene matches.

The chain joins TRBV7-2 to TRBJ1-5; 8 positions match TRBD1. Germline V gene sequence: CDR1 SGHTA, CDR2 FQGNSA. CDR3 length: 15 residues. After removal of 4 bases from V and 3 bases from J, the junction contained 5 bases not matched to a gene. Here the CDR3 DNA reads TGTGCCAGCAGCTCTCGGACAGGGCCCAATCAGCCCCAGCATTTT. Translated: CASSSRTGPNQPQHF.

This chain links TRBV7-2 with TRBJ2-6; D uncertain. This CDR3 contains 15 residues. Germline CDR1 reads SGHTA; CDR2 reads FQGNSA. V lost 0 bases and J lost 1, with 4 bases in between. CDR3 bases: TGTGCCAGCAGCTTAGCGAGTTCTGGGGCCAACGTCCTGACTTTC. Its translation: CASSLASSGANVLTF.

The chain recombines TRBV6-5 with TRBJ1-1; no clear D. With 6 bases removed from V and 5 bases from J, the gap between germline ends came to 10 bases. This CDR3 has 12 residues. Germline V gene data show CDR1 as MNHEY and CDR2 as SVGAGI. The CDR3 sequence: CASRRPGTEAFF. CDR3 nucleotide sequence: TGTGCCAGCAGGCGCCCGGGAACTGAAGCTTTCTTT.